Described below is a single TCR beta chain sequence and its context. Its cognate antigen has yet to be identified. It has no much larger one-base neighbor in the sample; base qualities were not kept. The source of the sample is a study of shared clonotypes between healthy human individuals (dated by TCRdb to the early 2020s). Regarding the complete study: Three men and two women, aged 18 to 49 years, made up the cohort. For each donor, CD4 naive and CD4 memory were each run on three plates, CD8 naive on two plates, and CD8 memory on one plate. The study deeply sequenced blood TCR repertoires of roughly five healthy adults to estimate repertoire size and the extent of clonotype sharing between individuals. To increase sequencing depth and limit assay-specific biases, different laboratories used diverse techniques to prepare libraries and sequence TCR repertoires. Per donor, leukapheresis produced somewhere between about 0.85 and 9.5 billion PBMCs. General study outcomes and caveats: Sharing across a handful of donors was observed for about 4.8% of naive CD4, less than 4% of naive CD8, roughly 2.4% of memory CD4, and roughly 0.4% of memory CD8 clonotypes. Rarefaction of sorted-subset datasets indicated incomplete sequencing despite the large sequencing depth. Compared with non-shared clonotypes, clonotypes shared by all four sorted-subset donors had higher generation probabilities. Pairwise subsampling indicated that sequencing depth was expected to affect the degree of clonotype sharing among donors. Sampling was restricted to blood, and TCR repertoires in tissues likely differ from the TCR repertoires found in blood. Estimated clonotype richness was generally larger for naive than for memory subsets. The genetic and exposure-history diversity represented was limited by the small number of donors.

TCR CDR3 regions were amplified from genomic DNA by multiplex PCR using the deep immunoSEQ assay. Extracted genomic DNA from each cell subset was distributed evenly across all wells of several immunoSEQ 96-well plates, and each plate was treated as a replicate. For sorted subsets, each replicate PCR was loaded with 150 to 250 ng genomic DNA, equivalent to some 31,000 T cell genomes. The purified libraries were quantified using a Qubit 3.0 fluorometer, sized with a Bioanalyzer 2100, and then quantified again using the KAPA Library Quantification kit. Each immunoSEQ 96-well plate was sequenced on its own single-read 150-cycle Illumina NextSeq 550 flow cell. Concerning the study's data processing: The immunoSEQ output contained only junctional sequences without quality scores, so filtering could not match that applied to full-length reads. Sequences were annotated with PyIR, a Python wrapper for IgBLAST v1.9, and V/J genes and CDR3 were assigned using IMGT germline references. Any read was removed if the V/J assignment was weak (E-value above 1e-6), the CDR3 was missing, or the read contained stop codons, out-of-frame junctions, or ambiguous translated residues. A V3J clonotype was defined by an identical inferred V gene, J gene, and CDR3 amino acid sequence. The percentage overlap between two repertoires was calculated by dividing the number of shared unique clonotypes by the size of the smaller repertoire. RTK rarefaction, the Chao1 estimator, and Recon v2.1 estimates of unobserved clonotypes were used to assess repertoire richness. Generation probabilities were computed with OLGA for all TCRbeta clonotypes obtained by the gDNA method from several donors. The clones in this table, taken by TCRdb from immuneACCESS, are in-frame only. Not every clone is retained; where verified, under half of the shortfall comes from an unresolved V gene, and the cause of the rest is unknown. D and trimming come from the DNA, and the V and J calls and clone size come from that table. The sample contains 1,500,000 or so clones, more than 95% of them found a single time. Over 1% of the sample is held by the ten biggest clonotypes.

Donors were healthy HIV-negative adults with no recently reported acute infections or vaccinations. Every donor was a Caucasian adult residing in Nashville, Tennessee, USA. Magnetic negative selection was used to enrich CD4+ T cells, after which naive cells were positively selected on CD45RA and the negative fraction became the memory subset. Blood was obtained by leukapheresis, after which PBMCs were separated by Ficoll-Histopaque density gradient centrifugation and cryopreserved in liquid nitrogen vapor phase. Purity and quantity of every magnetically sorted T cell population were checked by analytical flow cytometry. From each sorted fraction, genomic DNA was isolated and quantified by UV absorbance on a Nanodrop 2000c. Trimming takes 3 bases off V and 6 bases off J; junction bases not matched to a gene: 8. There are 15 amino acids in the CDR3, from cysteine to phenylalanine inclusive. Only the CDR3 part of the read is kept: 45 bases, read in frame from the first base. As encoded in the germline V gene (reference sequence), CDR1 is GTSNPN while CDR2 is SVGIG.

Sequencing used naive CD4+ T cells sorted from blood. Per the publication, the cell subset or site label means: CD45RA+ positively selected. The rearrangement combines TRBV30 with TRBJ1-4, with 9 bases in between that match TRBD1. The TCR comes from a man aged 25-45 years in good health. The nucleotide sequence is TGTGCCTGGAGGACCGGGACAGGGTATTATGAAAAACTGTTTTTT. The translation is CAWRTGTGYYEKLFF.